One and the same sample provided the 4 T cell receptor beta chains below, sequenced in a study of T cells of healthy individuals. A single record per CDR3 protein comes from TCRdb applying MiXCR to the 5' RACE reads. The sample lists 60,000 to 70,000 distinct CDR3 sequences; roughly 16% were seen once. All receptors derive from a human donor in good health.

Within the sample, this clonotype is medium-sized (0.01 to 0.1%). The chain recombines TRBV6-4 with TRBJ2-3; 8 bases are a match to TRBD1. With V trimmed by 0 bases and J by 2 bases, 1 base remained unmatched. From germline, CDR1 is MRHNA and CDR2 SNTAGT. The CDR3 has 15 amino acids. The CDR3 region has the DNA TGTGCCAGCAGTGACTCCCAGGGGGCCACAGATACGCAGTATTTT. It encodes CASSDSQGATDTQYF.

V gene TRBV4-1 combines with J gene TRBJ1-3; D not resolved. The germline V gene has CDR1 MGHRA and CDR2 YSYEKL. CDR3 length equals 17 residues. V was pared by 2 bases and J by 0 bases, with 14 bases between. CDR3 nucleotides: TGCGCCAGCAGCCAACCTATTACTCCAGGCTCTGGAAACACCATATATTTT. Translation: CASSQPITPGSGNTIYF.

Many counts were recorded for this clonotype. The rearrangement uses TRBV9 and TRBJ1-5; D gene ambiguous. Germline CDR1 and CDR2: SGDLS and YYNGEE. Trimming left V 0 bases short and J 4 bases short, with 11 bases between. This CDR3 spans 15 amino acids. CDR3 sequence reads: CASSVGVSPNQPQHF. CDR3 in DNA: TGTGCCAGCAGCGTAGGCGTCAGCCCGAATCAGCCCCAGCATTTT.

The rearrangement joins TRBV6-5 to TRBJ2-7; D might be TRBD2 (6 bases). The V gene's germline CDR1 is MNHEY and CDR2 SVGAGI. The CDR3 is 13 amino acids. V was shortened by 6 bases and J by 4 bases, with 13 bases between the two germline ends. Written as DNA, the CDR3 is TGTGCCAGCAGAGGTGAGGGGAGGTACGAGCAGTACTTC. Translating it yields CASRGEGRYEQYF.